The following is a T cell receptor (beta chain) sequence with its context. Authors' data handling: Cell counts per sample came from amplifying reference gene primers. Profiled with immunoSEQ multiplex PCR; TCRdb holds only in-frame clones, not every one. V, J and clone size were drawn from that table, and D and trimming were deduced from the DNA. The sample contains 240,000 or so clones, 87% of which appear only once. The data are from a study of blood T cell repertoires in COVID-19. Study background: T cells, B-cell-depleted T cells, or PBMCs provided the cDNA or gDNA that served as material.

Trimming left V 1 base short and J 4 bases short, with 17 bases between. Germline values: CDR1 LGHNA, CDR2 YNFKEQ. The CDR3 is made up of 17 amino acids. Specimen: peripheral blood. J is TRBJ1-3 and V is TRBV4-2; a weak D match, TRBD1 (5 bases). The receptor was derived from a man in his sixties who had recovered from COVID-19. CDR3 loop: CASSQGFNRGRGNTIYF. The CDR3 nucleotides are TGTGCCAGCAGCCAAGGATTTAATAGGGGAAGGGGAAACACCATATATTTT.